The clone carrying this T cell receptor (beta chain) was recorded many times. This entry is derived from a study of T cells after yellow fever vaccination. The overall study: SMART-Seq v4 Ultra Low Input served to prepare low-cell-number fractions. Study outcomes and limitations: Reappearing after the booster were most of the clones from primary vaccination (around 95% CD4, around 90% CD8). The study found a weaker secondary response that peaked faster, day 5 versus 15.

Via MiXCR, TCRdb re-called the 5' RACE reads, giving one row per CDR3 protein. The sample lists about 45,000 distinct CDR3 sequences, 6.8% occurring once. This receptor was taken from a man aged 25-45 years who received the YFV17D yellow fever vaccine. The sequencing here drew on CD8+ T cells not binding an NS4B(214-222) dextramer, sorted from PBMCs, taken 45 days after the yellow fever booster vaccination.

CDR3 residues: CASSYSDSGEAFF. In DNA, the CDR3 is TGTGCCAGCAGTTACTCGGACTCAGGGGAAGCTTTCTTT. V usage is TRBV6-5 and J usage is TRBJ1-1; possibly TRBD1 for D (5 bases). This CDR3 has 13 residues. Germline CDR1 MNHEY, CDR2 SVGAGI. V was clipped by 0 bases and J by 8 bases, with 10 bases between them.